The 20 T cell receptor beta chains reported below all come from one sample, sequenced in a study of T-cell reconstitution after alpha-beta-depleted transplantation in children. Preparation of the TCRbeta library was carried out with unique molecular identifiers. In TCRdb, the PCR reads were re-called with MiXCR into one record per CDR3 protein. The sample yields about 360,000 distinct CDR3 sequences, about an eighth seen once. This specimen consisted of PBMCs, obtained from the stem cell graft. Source of these receptors: a human donor who donated a stem cell graft to a child with Fanconi anemia.

This clonotype was recorded at least ten times. The chain links TRBV4-3 to TRBJ2-1, with 10 bases fitting TRBD2. The junction had 6 bases not matched to a gene; V was cut back by 4 bases and J by 3 bases. Germline V gives CDR1 LGHNA, CDR2 YSLEER. This CDR3 has 16 amino acids. CDR3 sequence reads: CASSLQLAGIYNEQFF. In nucleotides, the CDR3 is TGCGCCAGCAGCCTTCAACTAGCGGGGATCTACAATGAGCAGTTCTTC.

V gene TRBV6-2 or TRBV6-3 combines with J gene TRBJ1-6; D perhaps matches TRBD1 (5 bases). Trimming took 0 bases from V and 0 from J, leaving 12 bases between them. The CDR3 has 18 amino acids. Germline loops: CDR1 MNHEY, CDR2 SVGEGT. This CDR3 is CASSYSTGVSSYNSPLHF. The CDR3 region has the DNA TGTGCCAGCAGTTACTCAACAGGTGTAAGCTCCTATAATTCACCCCTCCACTTT.

This clonotype was picked up a small number of times. The rearrangement links TRBV27 to TRBJ2-1; 13 bases are a match to TRBD2. This CDR3 has 14 amino acids. V shed 6 bases, J shed 6 bases, and the junction held 2 bases outside the gene matches. Per the germline V gene, CDR1 is MNHEY and CDR2 is SMNVEV (reference sequence). The CDR3: CASSGTSGVNEQFF. DNA of the CDR3: TGTGCCAGCAGCGGGACTAGCGGGGTCAATGAGCAGTTCTTC.

This clonotype was seen many times. V gene TRBV5-1 combines with J gene TRBJ2-5, with 7 nucleotides matching TRBD2. The CDR3 extends over 15 amino acids. The V and J ends lost 2 bases and 2 bases, in that order; junction bases with no gene match: 6. Germline loops: CDR1 SGHRS, CDR2 YFSETQ. The CDR3 DNA sequence: TGCGCCAGCAGCTTATCCCTAGCGGTACAAGAGACCCAGTACTTC. Translation: CASSLSLAVQETQYF.

There are a few counts of this clonotype. The chain uses TRBV19 and TRBJ1-2; D perhaps matches TRBD1 (5 bases). Germline CDR1 and CDR2: LNHDA and SQIVND (reference sequence). The germline V and J ends were trimmed by 3 bases and 8 bases, with 13 bases remaining between them. This CDR3 has 13 residues. CDR3 sequence: CASSMAWDGGYTF. The CDR3 DNA follows: TGTGCCAGTAGTATGGCCTGGGACGGCGGCTACACCTTC.

The table lists this clonotype with many counts. The chain carries TRBV5-5 and TRBJ1-2; D uncertain. CDR3 length: 13 residues. V lost 0 bases, J lost 4 bases, and 7 bases lay in between. In germline, CDR1 is SGHKS, CDR2 YYEKEE (reference sequence). This CDR3 is CASSLEGRYGYTF. For the CDR3, the DNA is TGTGCCAGCAGCTTGGAGGGTCGCTATGGCTACACCTTC.

This chain links TRBV3-1 with TRBJ2-1, with TRBD2 as a possible D gene (7 bases). V gave up 0 bases and J gave up 7 bases, with 22 bases separating them. CDR3 size: 18 residues. CDR1 and CDR2 from the germline V gene are LGHDT and YNNKEL (reference sequence). The CDR3 nucleotides are TGTGCCAGCAGCCAAGATGAGGGGGACGGGGGGCGTATAAATGAGCAGTTCTTC. This codes for CASSQDEGDGGRINEQFF.

There are a few counts of this clonotype. The chain combines TRBV7-2 with TRBJ1-1, with unresolved D. The CDR3 has 14 amino acids. V shed 5 bases and J shed 0 bases, with 10 bases lying between them. CDR1 SGHTA and CDR2 FQGNSA come from the germline V gene. This CDR3 is CASSANRMNTEAFF. For the CDR3, the DNA is TGTGCCAGCAGCGCGAACAGAATGAACACTGAAGCTTTCTTT.

This chain connects TRBV28 to TRBJ2-7, with TRBD2 as a possible D gene (7 bases). CDR1 and CDR2 (germline): MDHEN, SYDVKM. The CDR3 is made up of 16 amino acids. The V gene lost 4 bases and the J gene lost 5 bases, with 21 bases spanning the gap. CDR3 in DNA: TGTGCCAGCAGTTCTTCCCTCGTCGGGGGGCACCACGAGCAGTACTTC. It is translated as CASSSSLVGGHHEQYF.

Only a few counts were recorded for this clonotype. This chain joins TRBV10-1 and TRBJ2-2; D not certain. Per the germline V gene, CDR1 is WNHNN and CDR2 is SYGVQD (reference sequence). The CDR3 contains 15 residues. The ends were cut back, 6 bases at V and 0 bases at J, with 11 bases in the middle. The CDR3 coding sequence is TGCGCCAGCAGCGATGGCGCGCCGAACACCGGGGAGCTGTTTTTT. This encodes CASSDGAPNTGELFF.

The chain uses TRBV2 and TRBJ2-1; D is ambiguous. The germline V gene encodes CDR1 SNHLY and CDR2 FYNNEI. V was cut by 8 bases and J by 0 bases, with 11 bases left in between. This CDR3 comprises 14 residues. For the CDR3, the DNA is TGTGCCAGCGAAGGCGGTGGCTCCTACAATGAGCAGTTCTTC. Its translation: CASEGGGSYNEQFF.

At least ten counts were recorded for this clonotype. This chain links TRBV5-6 with TRBJ2-1; TRBD2 might be the D (5 bases). The CDR3 is made up of 13 amino acids. V dropped 7 bases and J dropped 12 bases, with 20 bases sitting between them. Germline lookup yields CDR1 SGHDT and CDR2 YYEEEE. The CDR3 sequence is CASSRTGVDSQFF. DNA of the CDR3: TGTGCCAGCTCCCGGACCGGGGTGGATTCGCAGTTCTTC.

There are a few counts of this clonotype. The rearrangement uses TRBV6-5 and TRBJ2-1; no clear D gene. Germline CDR1 MNHEY, CDR2 SVGAGI. The CDR3 has 11 residues. The CDR3 nucleotides are TGTGCTTACCTCGGGTACAATGAGCAGTTCTTC. Translated, it gives CAYLGYNEQFF.

This clonotype was detected only a few times. The rearrangement uses TRBV5-1 and TRBJ1-1, with D perhaps TRBD1 (5 bases). The germline V and J ends were trimmed by 0 bases and 6 bases, with 12 bases remaining between them. This CDR3 contains 14 residues. CDR1 is SGHRS, CDR2 YFSETQ, per germline. CDR3 nucleotide sequence: TGCGCCAGCAGCTTGGAATTCAGGGTATCTGAAGCTTTCTTT. Translated, it gives CASSLEFRVSEAFF.

The table lists this clonotype with many counts. The chain has TRBV12-3 or TRBV12-4 and TRBJ2-1; D unclear. The germline V and J ends were trimmed by 8 bases and 5 bases, with 13 bases remaining between them. The CDR3 is 13 amino acids. The CDR3 here is CASSAYWNNEQFF. CDR3 in DNA: TGTGCCAGCTCTGCGTACTGGAACAATGAGCAGTTCTTC.

The genes are TRBV28 and TRBJ1-2; D call uncertain. CDR3 length: 13 amino acids. Germline lookup yields CDR1 MDHEN and CDR2 SYDVKM. V lost 4 bases and J lost 4, with 10 bases in between. For the CDR3, the DNA is TGTGCCAGCAGTTCCCACATGAGCTATGGCTACACCTTC. It is translated as CASSSHMSYGYTF.

J is TRBJ2-3 and V is TRBV7-2, with 15 bases fitting TRBD2. The V segment lost 4 bases and the J segment 7 bases; nucleotides outside the gene matches: 3. Looked up from germline, CDR1 is SGHTA and CDR2 is FQGNSA. The CDR3 extends over 15 amino acids. CDR3 nucleotides: TGTGCCAGCAGCTGGGGACTAGCGGGGGGCCATACGCAGTATTTT. As protein: CASSWGLAGGHTQYF.

This clonotype was found a few times. This sequence joins TRBV9 and TRBJ2-3; D remains ambiguous. Germline V gives CDR1 SGDLS, CDR2 YYNGEE. V lost 0 bases to trimming and J lost 1 base, with 9 bases between them. CDR3 size: 15 residues. CDR3 loop: CASSVGRGGTDTQYF. CDR3 nucleotides: TGTGCCAGCAGCGTAGGGCGAGGCGGCACAGATACGCAGTATTTT.

This clonotype occurred a few times. The chain couples TRBV5-6 to TRBJ1-2; 7 bases match TRBD1. CDR3 size: 13 residues. Trimming cost V 4 bases and J 4 bases; bases outside gene matches: 4. In germline, CDR1 is SGHDT, CDR2 YYEEEE. The CDR3 DNA follows: TGTGCCAGCAGCCGGGACAGCGTCTATGGCTACACCTTC. It specifies CASSRDSVYGYTF.

This clonotype appeared many times. The V call is TRBV15, the J call TRBJ2-1, with 9 bases lining up with TRBD2. The CDR3 totals 14 residues. With 6 bases clipped from V and 8 bases from J, the junction kept 8 bases outside the gene matches. Looked up from germline, CDR1 is LNHNV and CDR2 is YYDKDF (reference sequence). Here the CDR3 DNA reads TGTGCCACCAGGTTTAGCGGGGGACAATATGAGCAGTTCTTC. Its translation: CATRFSGGQYEQFF. Variable domain in full (rest from reference TRBV15 and TRBJ2-1): DAMVIQNPRYQVTQFGKPVTLSCSQTLNHNVMYWYQQKSSQAPKLLFHYYDKDFNNEADTPDNFQSRRPNTSFCFLDIRSPGLGDTAMYLCATRFSGGQYEQFFGPGTRLTVL.